The present T cell receptor beta chain was sequenced within a study of regulatory T cells in long-lasting Graves disease (dated by TCRdb to the early 2020s). Regarding the complete study: Patients with newly diagnosed Graves' disease had been on antithyroid drugs for under 3 months. A total of roughly 35 samples underwent TCR sequencing: around 13 from persistent and approximately 20 from newly diagnosed Graves' disease patients. The study was conducted in China and was registered as a clinical trial. This study used TCR sequencing and RNA sequencing of peripheral blood to compare persistent Graves' disease patients against newly diagnosed Graves' disease patients. What the study reported, not specific to this receptor: Persistent Graves' disease patients showed lower TCR Shannon entropy and fewer highly expanded clones than newly diagnosed patients, suggesting clonal expansion. The small sample size was acknowledged by the authors as a limitation that may reduce accuracy. Because the primary lesion, thyroid tissue, could not be accessed, the study looked at peripheral blood alone. Sequencing and analysis were limited to the TCR beta chain. A larger number of public clonotypes was shared among persistent patients (about 2,700) than among newly diagnosed patients (around 970). TRBV28, TRBJ1-2 and TRBJ2-5 were preferentially used in persistent disease, while TRBV20-1 and TRBJ2-1 were favored in newly diagnosed disease.

Libraries were prepared through multiplex PCR. Sequencing was performed on an Illumina HiSeq 4000. iRepertoire HTBI primers and Arm-PCR amplification of CDR3 regions were used to construct TCR beta libraries. PCR products were gel purified before sequencing. In the original analysis: Across samples, 60 to 80 TRBV and 13 to 15 TRBJ segments were identified and used for gene usage analysis of CDR3 amino acid clonotypes. COPE and FqMerger were used to merge filtered high-quality paired reads into contigs. BLAST was used to align contigs to the IMGT TRBV, TRBD and TRBJ reference genes, and CDR3 was defined following IMGT. Clonotypes above 0.1% frequency were classified as highly expanded clones. Shannon entropy served as the measure of repertoire diversity, while the Gini coefficient captured V-J evenness. Clonotypes shared by more than one individual were considered public. Starting from the raw public reads, TCRdb applied fastp trimming at Q25, assembled clones with MiXCR and retained in-frame beta chains. Under each unique CDR3 protein, matching rows form one entry showing the most common genes and DNA. What appears here as the V and J calls and clone size reflects TCRdb's work, not the paper's. This sample comprises roughly 500,000 distinct CDR3 sequences, around 13% of them detected only once. Together, the top ten hold roughly 18% of the sample.

About this clonotype itself: Its antigen is currently not known. Per-base qualities were not stored, and no clone one base away is much larger.

Reading the germline V gene (reference sequence) gives CDR1 MNHEY and CDR2 SMNVEV. The CDR3, from cysteine to phenylalanine, totals 15 residues. Here the CDR3 DNA is all that survives: 45 bases in frame from base 1. Cut back by 1 base and 4 bases, the V and J ends lie 10 bases apart. Read against the paper, the sample's time point label means: newly diagnosed GD, antithyroid drugs for less than 3 months. For both TCR sequencing and RNA sequencing, RNA was extracted from PBMCs in TRIzol. The diagnosis of Graves' disease followed American Thyroid Association guidelines. Patients were recruited from an endocrinology department in Xi'an, China. From each patient, around 9.3 milliliters of peripheral blood was collected into an EDTA anticoagulant tube. Ficoll Paque Plus density gradient separation was used to isolate PBMCs, and no additional T cell sorting was done. An Agilent 2100 Bioanalyzer and agarose gel were used to check RNA quality, while a NanoDrop 2000 measured RNA concentration.

This sample also belongs to another study, concerning T cells in Graves' hyperthyroidism and ophthalmopathy. Reported in the second study: A patient counted as having stable Graves' hyperthyroidism if no progression to ophthalmopathy occurred over 18 months of follow-up. Hyperthyroidism patients were newly diagnosed, had a disease duration of under 2 months, and were aged 18 to 65 years. Patients with uncontrolled infections, other autoimmune diseases, pregnancy or lactation were excluded. Diagnoses relied on clinical symptoms, serum thyroxine and TRAb, thyroid ultrasound and orbital computed tomography. A first-round RT-PCR of the TCR CDR3 used the HTBI primer set with the Qiagen OneStep RT-PCR kit. Most expanded thyroid clonotypes (frequency above 0.001) were also detected in blood, suggesting blood repertoires may reflect thyroid immune responses. A model built on a 13 V-J signature distinguished ophthalmopathy from stable hyperthyroidism, reaching 87.88% sensitivity and 81.08% specificity in cross-validation and 80%/75% in testing. In validation, the model predicted progression to ophthalmopathy a median of approximately 6.6 months before onset, with roughly 71% sensitivity and roughly 79% specificity. TCR V-J signatures able to tell the groups apart were searched for in a discovery cohort of 90 to 100 patients, of whom fewer than 45 had Graves' ophthalmopathy and around 57 had stable Graves' hyperthyroidism. Whether ophthalmopathy could be predicted prospectively was tested in an independent validation cohort made up of 18 to 20 hyperthyroidism patients plus 17 patients who later progressed to ophthalmopathy. The 80 to 100 discovery patients were randomly divided into training and test sets at a 7:3 ratio. The study also compared thyroid tissue and blood T-cell repertoires from about six Graves' hyperthyroidism patients. Once sampling was done, hyperthyroidism patients were given methimazole at a starting dose of 30 mg daily, whereas ophthalmopathy patients were given high-dose intravenous methylprednisolone. A second multiplex PCR round built the libraries, followed by size selection and purification. The libraries were sequenced on an Illumina HiSeq2000 using paired-end 100 bp reads. SOAPnuke was used to process the raw data, throwing out any read that contained adapters or uncalled bases, had a mean Phred below 15, or lacked an exact constant-primer or identifier match. COPE v1.2.5 was used to merge high-quality paired reads, and clonotypes were defined as unique nucleotide sequences. Clonotypes were aligned to IMGT TRBV, TRBD and TRBJ reference segments using MiTCR v1.1. Analysis was restricted to V-J combinations with a frequency above 0.0001, which covered 99.2% of repertoires. A TCS score was defined as the ratio of F50 (clonal expansion) to E x V (chaos), with BLOSUM62-based TCRdist applied between CDR3 peptides within each V-J. Welch's t-statistics and random forest reduced fewer than 550 V-J features to 10 to 15, which were used in a naive Bayes classifier (R e1071). Sample size was not statistically predetermined, and investigators were not blinded to group allocation. According to the paper, TCR Vbeta CDR3 sequencing was carried out on roughly 130 peripheral blood samples, which came from 40 to 45 ophthalmopathy, fewer than 80 hyperthyroidism and about 17 progressor patients.

The sequences come from peripheral blood mononuclear cells (PBMCs), collected at new diagnosis, from a patient treated with antithyroid drugs. The TCR was taken from a woman in her forties or fifties with Graves disease. Donor details come from another sample of the same person, matched by shared clones. The rearrangement combines TRBV27 with TRBJ1-4; no D gene is confidently identified. For the CDR3, the sequence is CASSLFPSNNEKLFF. The nucleotide sequence is given as TGTGCCAGCAGTTTATTCCCCAGCAATAATGAAAAACTGTTTTTT.